The 10 T cell receptor beta chains given below trace back to one sample, sequenced in a study of T cell responses to AZD1222 COVID-19 vaccine. Measured with immunoSEQ multiplex PCR; TCRdb has only the in-frame clones, and not every one. The sample contains under 150,000 clones, 88% of which appear only once. The sequences come from peripheral blood, collected 28 days after the second AZD1222 dose. The receptor set was obtained from an adult who received the AZD1222 COVID-19 vaccine.

The chain joins TRBV5-8 to TRBJ2-5; D is ambiguous. CDR1 SGHTS and CDR2 YDEGEE come from the germline V gene. Between the trimmed V and J ends, which lost 4 bases and 4 bases, there was a span of 20 bases. The CDR3 has 16 residues. The CDR3 sequence is CASSDGAILAGETQYF. CDR3 nucleotide sequence: TGTGCCAGCAGCGATGGAGCGATTCTTGCTGGAGAGACCCAGTACTTC.

The chain has TRBV19 and TRBJ2-7, with 9 positions matching TRBD1. After removal of 4 bases from V and 3 bases from J, the junction contained 4 bases not matched to a gene. Germline V gene data show CDR1 as LNHDA and CDR2 as SQIVND (reference sequence). CDR3 size: 14 residues. The CDR3 protein is CASSKADRGYEQYF. CDR3 DNA: TGTGCCAGTAGTAAAGCGGACAGGGGCTACGAGCAGTACTTC. Filled out from reference TRBV19 and TRBJ2-7, the complete variable domain reads DGGITQSPKYLFRKEGQNVTLSCEQNLNHDAMYWYRQDPGQGLRLIYYSQIVNDFQKGDIAEGYSVSREKKESFPLTVTSAQKNPTAFYLCASSKADRGYEQYFGPGTRLTVT.

This rearrangement joins TRBV5-8 to TRBJ1-1; D uncertain. This CDR3 comprises 12 residues. The germline V gene encodes CDR1 SGHTS and CDR2 YDEGEE. V was clipped by 1 base and J by 10 bases, with 11 bases between them. CDR3 bases: TGTGCCAGCAGCTTGTTGGGAGAAGGAGCTTTCTTT. It codes for CASSLLGEGAFF.

This chain uses TRBV3-1 (or the pseudogene TRBV3-2) with TRBJ2-1, with no clear D. CDR1 is LGHDT and CDR2 is YNNKEL in the germline V gene (reference sequence). The CDR3 is 15 amino acids. V dropped 5 bases and J dropped 7 bases, with 18 bases sitting between them. Here the CDR3 reads CASSRHDLNRNEQFF. The CDR3 DNA reads TGTGCCAGCAGCAGACACGATTTAAATCGGAATGAGCAGTTCTTC.

This clone has a single count. The chain's CDR3 is CASSPTQGARNYGYTF. CDR3 bases: TGTGCCAGCAGCCCAACACAGGGGGCGCGGAACTATGGCTACACCTTC. The chain is built from TRBV5-5 and TRBJ1-2; TRBD1 agrees at 9 bases. Germline CDR1 and CDR2: SGHKS and YYEKEE (reference sequence). With 4 bases clipped from V and 2 bases from J, the junction kept 9 bases outside the gene matches. The CDR3 sequence is 16 residues long.

This rearrangement joins TRBV3-1 (or the pseudogene TRBV3-2) to TRBJ2-1; unclear D gene. Germline CDR1 and CDR2: LGHDT and YNNKEL (reference sequence). The CDR3 totals 12 residues. V was trimmed by 2 bases and J by 2 bases, leaving 1 base between them. The CDR3 coding sequence is TGTGCCAGCAGCCAAACCTACAATGAGCAGTTCTTC. Translation: CASSQTYNEQFF.

The sample holds one count of this clone. This chain uses TRBV6-5 with TRBJ1-5; no definite D call. The length of the CDR3 is 15 residues. The germline V gene encodes CDR1 MNHEY and CDR2 SVGAGI. V was trimmed by 0 bases and J by 0 bases, leaving 6 bases between them. This CDR3 reads CASSYSAISNQPQHF. The CDR3 bases are TGTGCCAGCAGTTACTCAGCCATTAGCAATCAGCCCCAGCATTTT.

V gene TRBV30 combines with J gene TRBJ1-6, with no clear D. Germline-derived CDR1 and CDR2 are GTSNPN and SVGIG (reference sequence). The CDR3 totals 12 residues. Trimming pared 4 bases from V and 8 bases from J, leaving 9 bases between. The CDR3 DNA is TGTGCCTGGACAGGCATTGATTCACCCCTCCACTTT. Encoded protein: CAWTGIDSPLHF.

The chain is built from TRBV3-1 (or the pseudogene TRBV3-2) and TRBJ2-3; D is uncertain. Germline-derived CDR1 and CDR2 are LGHDT and YNNKEL (reference sequence). CDR3 size: 13 residues. Deletions cut 4 bases from V and 1 base from J, with 6 bases between. CDR3 in DNA: TGTGCCAGCAGCCGCAGTGGCACAGATACGCAGTATTTT. The encoded protein is CASSRSGTDTQYF.

The chain carries TRBV4-1 and TRBJ1-5; D gene uncertain. Germline CDR1 and CDR2: MGHRA and YSYEKL. Trimming stripped 1 base from V and 0 bases from J, with 13 bases between. The CDR3 sequence is 17 residues long. The CDR3 DNA reads TGCGCCAGCAGCCAAGGGCGGGCCGAATATAGCAATCAGCCCCAGCATTTT. This sequence encodes CASSQGRAEYSNQPQHF.